This T cell receptor beta chain is from a study of cytomegalovirus exposure and HLA in healthy donors. General observations from the study: Common viral pathogens (according to a later analysis) appeared linked to several of the most significant clusters. Data from an earlier analysis indicated that most TCR beta V segments were productive either about 87% or about 30% of the time.

PCR primers comprised 60 Vbeta and 13 Jbeta primers. Produced via immunoSEQ multiplex PCR; TCRdb's table is partial and in-frame only. The sample lists 40,000 to 55,000 clones; 81% were seen once. From germline, CDR1 is SGHNT and CDR2 YYREEE (reference sequence). This CDR3 comprises 14 residues. The junction had 3 bases not matched to a gene; V was cut back by 2 bases and J by 3 bases. This clone was counted once. Its antigen is as yet unknown. Within the sample, other DNA sequences also encode this same CDR3. This sequence joins TRBV5-4 and TRBJ1-2, with TRBD1 identical over 8 bases. Sequenced input: PBMCs. The clonotype was recovered from a boy aged 5-17 years in good health and CMV-seropositive. The chain's CDR3 is CASSFGQGDYGYTF. The CDR3 region has the DNA TGTGCCAGCAGCTTTGGACAGGGCGACTATGGCTACACCTTC.